This T cell receptor (beta chain) originates from a study of radiation and T cells in renal cell carcinoma. Whole-study results and caveats: From baseline, blood top tumor clonotypes peaked at 2 weeks post-radiation. Pretreatment tumor biopsies were lacking, so baseline clonotypes are unknown.

Clones were sequenced by immunoSEQ multiplex PCR, and TCRdb holds only the in-frame ones, with some missing. The data hold about 90,000 clones, with approximately 80% observed a single time. The CDR3 totals 17 residues. CDR1 is SGHNT and CDR2 is YYREEE in the germline V gene (reference sequence). Losses at the gene ends were 4 bases for V and 0 bases for J; bases not matched to a gene: 5. The sample's time point: blood 4 weeks post-SBRT, at nephrectomy. The treatment is: 15 Gy SBRT to primary tumor, nephrectomy 4 weeks later. Nephrectomy followed 15 Gy stereotactic body radiation by 4 weeks. The table lists this clone with a count of one. The antigen is unknown.

The rearrangement uses TRBV5-4 and TRBJ2-6, with 9 bases fitting TRBD2. This specimen consisted of blood, obtained from a patient whose treatment included radiotherapy and nephrectomy. This clonotype was sampled from a man over 45 with renal cell carcinoma. The CDR3, as DNA: TGTGCCAGCAGCCCCGGTAGCGGGGGCTCTGGGGCCAACGTCCTGACTTTC. It yields the protein CASSPGSGGSGANVLTF.